Each of the 15 T cell receptor beta chains below was sequenced from the same sample in a study of blood T cells in healthy people across ages. A sample-barcoded 5' primer and a J-beta primer mix were used in a second PCR of roughly 6 to 11 cycles. One entry per CDR3 protein results from TCRdb running MiXCR on the 5' RACE reads. The table includes around 700,000 distinct CDR3 sequences, roughly 25% detected once. The same sample was also studied in work on T cells of mothers and their children.

Sequenced: blood. These receptors all stem from a boy aged 10-17 years in good health.

This clonotype was detected only a few times. V is TRBV11-3 and J is TRBJ1-1; 10 bases are a match to TRBD1. V lost 5 bases and J lost 6; bases outside the gene matches: 6. The CDR3 totals 14 residues. Germline V gives CDR1 SGHNT, CDR2 YENEEA. The CDR3 is CASSSGQGGAEAFF. The CDR3 DNA reads as TGTGCCAGCAGCAGCGGACAGGGGGGGGCTGAAGCTTTCTTT. Looking up the rest from reference TRBV11-3 and TRBJ1-1 gives the full variable domain: EAGVVQSPRYKIIEKKQPVAFWCNPISGHNTLYWYLQNLGQGPELLIRYENEEAVDDSQLPKDRFSAERLKGVDSTLKIQPAELGDSAVYLCASSSGQGGAEAFFGQGTRLTVV.

This clonotype was picked up a small number of times. V is TRBV28 and J is TRBJ2-7; the match to TRBD2 covers 10 bases. V shed 3 bases, J shed 3 bases, and the junction held 8 bases outside the gene matches. Looked up from germline, CDR1 is MDHEN and CDR2 is SYDVKM. There are 16 residues in the CDR3. The CDR3 region has the DNA TGTGCCAGCAGTTTTGGACTAGCGGATAAGAGCTACGAGCAGTACTTC. Its protein is CASSFGLADKSYEQYF.

In its sample, this clonotype was seen a few times. The chain combines TRBV5-5 with TRBJ2-7; no clear D gene. Germline V gene data show CDR1 as SGHKS and CDR2 as YYEKEE (reference sequence). The CDR3 runs to 13 residues. The V end lost 4 bases, the J end lost 2 bases, and 10 bases lay between the germline ends. The CDR3 DNA sequence: TGTGCCAGCAGCAGGAATCCAACCTACGAGCAGTACTTC. This encodes CASSRNPTYEQYF.

This chain connects TRBV20-1 to TRBJ1-2; possible D gene TRBD1, 5 bases. From germline, CDR1 is DFQATT and CDR2 SNEGSKA (reference sequence). V dropped 1 base and J dropped 2 bases, with 11 bases sitting between them. The CDR3 is made up of 14 amino acids. In nucleotides, the CDR3 is TGCAGTGCTAGAGTGAGACAGATAAACTATGGCTACACCTTC. It specifies CSARVRQINYGYTF.

In its sample, this clonotype was seen a few times. CDR3 protein: CASSQGIAGGITDTQYF. CDR3 DNA: TGCGCCAGCAGCCAAGGAATAGCGGGGGGCATCACAGATACGCAGTATTTT. V is TRBV4-3 and J is TRBJ2-3, with TRBD2 matching over 10 bases. Germline V gene lookup returns CDR1 LGHNA and CDR2 YSLEER. V trimming: 1 base; J trimming: 2 bases; junction bases outside the gene matches: 6. The CDR3 consists of 17 residues.

This clonotype has only a few counts. The chain uses TRBV7-6 and TRBJ1-4, with TRBD1 matching over 7 bases. CDR3 length: 17 amino acids. The ends lost 1 base at V and 3 bases at J; junction bases unmatched: 8. The germline gives CDR1 SGHVS, CDR2 FNYEAQ. The CDR3 bases are TGTGCCAGCAGCTTAGAAGTTCCCGGGACAGCTAATGAAAAACTGTTTTTT. As protein: CASSLEVPGTANEKLFF.

This clonotype has a count of ten or more. This sequence joins TRBV21-1 and TRBJ2-3. TRBV21-1 is assigned pseudogene status. The CDR3 spans 14 residues. The CDR3 protein is CASSSAVSTDTQYF. The CDR3 DNA sequence: TGTGCCAGCAGCTCGGCGGTTAGCACAGATACGCAGTATTTT.

This clonotype was seen only a few times. This chain connects TRBV28 to TRBJ2-7; a weak D match, TRBD1 (5 bases). The CDR3 is 12 amino acids. Germline V gene sequence: CDR1 MDHEN, CDR2 SYDVKM. The CDR3, as DNA: TGTGCAACCGAACAGGAAAACTACGAGCAGTACTTC. Residues: CATEQENYEQYF.

There are a few counts of this clonotype. The chain has TRBV20-1 and TRBJ2-4; possible D gene TRBD2, 6 bases. Trimming left V 1 base short and J 0 bases short, with 13 bases between. Germline CDR1 is DFQATT and CDR2 is SNEGSKA (reference sequence). This CDR3 has 16 amino acids. The CDR3 sequence is CSARVSREVAKNIQYF. The CDR3 region has the DNA TGCAGTGCTAGAGTTTCGAGGGAGGTAGCCAAAAACATTCAGTACTTC.

With regard to this clonotype: One end of the junction is discordant with germline, which a read error may explain. This chain joins TRBV27 and TRBJ2-3; a weak D match, TRBD1 (6 bases). This CDR3 has 16 amino acids. CDR1 is MNHEY, CDR2 SMNVEV, per germline (reference sequence). CDR3 bases: TGTGTCAGCAGACCAAGGACAGCCCTATACACAGATACGCAGTATTTT. This gives the protein CVSRPRTALYTDTQYF.

This clonotype was seen a few times. The chain is built from TRBV29-1 and TRBJ2-3; a possible D gene is TRBD2 (5 bases). Between the trimmed V and J ends, which lost 1 base and 0 bases, there was a span of 14 bases. Per germline, CDR1 SQVTM and CDR2 ANQGSEA. The CDR3 totals 16 residues. CDR3 region: CSVEGRSGYSTDTQYF. DNA for the CDR3: TGCAGCGTTGAAGGCCGGTCGGGATACAGCACAGATACGCAGTATTTT.

V is TRBV4-3 and J is TRBJ1-1, with D unresolved. V was cut by 1 base and J by 6 bases, with 12 bases left in between. The CDR3 sequence is 14 residues long. Per germline, CDR1 LGHNA and CDR2 YSLEER. CDR3 sequence reads: CASSQGGVTAEAFF. DNA of the CDR3: TGCGCCAGCAGCCAAGGGGGAGTTACCGCTGAAGCTTTCTTT.

The chain has TRBV7-9 and TRBJ1-1; 7 bases align to TRBD1. V lost 5 bases, J lost 7 bases, and 10 bases stayed unmatched. CDR1 SEHNR and CDR2 FQNEAQ come from the germline V gene (reference sequence). This CDR3 has 14 residues. The CDR3 region is CASSKDRERREAFF. The CDR3 DNA follows: TGTGCCAGCAGCAAAGACAGGGAGAGACGTGAAGCTTTCTTT. The variable domain in full, completed from reference TRBV7-9 and TRBJ1-1, reads DTGVSQNPRHKITKRGQNVTFRCDPISEHNRLYWYRQTLGQGPEFLTYFQNEAQLEKSRLLSDRFSAERPKGSFSTLEIQRTEQGDSAMYLCASSKDRERREAFFGQGTRLTVV.

This clonotype has a handful of counts. The rearrangement joins TRBV19 to TRBJ2-3; possible D gene TRBD1, 5 bases. Germline V gene data show CDR1 as LNHDA and CDR2 as SQIVND (reference sequence). CDR3 length: 11 amino acids. The V gene lost 9 bases and the J gene lost 5 bases, with 9 bases spanning the gap. CDR3 residues: CASTTGDTQYF. The CDR3 DNA reads TGTGCCAGCACTACAGGAGATACGCAGTATTTT.

The chain joins TRBV5-1 to TRBJ2-1; D not resolved. CDR3 length: 14 residues. Trimming removed 0 bases at V and 2 bases at J, with 6 bases between. Looked up from germline, CDR1 is SGHRS and CDR2 is YFSETQ. The DNA for the CDR3 is TGCGCCAGCAGCTTGGGGGCTACCTACAATGAGCAGTTCTTC. It encodes CASSLGATYNEQFF.